The 16 T cell receptor beta chains reported below all come from one sample, sequenced in a study of pediatric ulcerative colitis. Sequenced by immunoSEQ multiplex PCR; TCRdb stores in-frame clones only, minus some. Among tens of thousands of clones listed, over 70% were seen once. The rectum was sampled with one to two pinch biopsies at colonoscopy. Sequencing was done on a sample of gut tissue. Receptors originate from a girl between 5 and 17 years old with moderate ulcerative colitis.

The chain employs TRBV19 and TRBJ2-2; D is unclear. The CDR3 runs 16 residues. Trimming removed 1 base from V and 1 base from J, with 10 bases in between. Looked up from germline, CDR1 is LNHDA and CDR2 is SQIVND (reference sequence). CDR3 sequence reads: CASSIGAAVNTGELFF. CDR3 DNA: TGTGCCAGTAGTATAGGGGCAGCCGTGAACACCGGGGAGCTGTTTTTT. Together with reference TRBV19 and TRBJ2-2, the CDR3 gives the full variable domain: DGGITQSPKYLFRKEGQNVTLSCEQNLNHDAMYWYRQDPGQGLRLIYYSQIVNDFQKGDIAEGYSVSREKKESFPLTVTSAQKNPTAFYLCASSIGAAVNTGELFFGEGSRLTVL.

The chain combines TRBV5-1 with TRBJ2-5; D remains unclear. Trimming stripped 0 bases from V and 7 bases from J, with 13 bases between. The germline V gene has CDR1 SGHRS and CDR2 YFSETQ. There are 14 residues in the CDR3. The CDR3 protein is CASSLDSTARTQYF. CDR3 coding DNA: TGCGCCAGCAGCTTGGACTCAACCGCGAGGACCCAGTACTTC. Based on the CDR3 plus reference TRBV5-1 and TRBJ2-5, the full variable domain is KAGVTQTPRYLIKTRGQQVTLSCSPISGHRSVSWYQQTPGQGLQFLFEYFSETQRNKGNFPGRFSGRQFSNSRSEMNVSTLELGDSALYLCASSLDSTARTQYFGPGTRLLVL.

The chain uses TRBV19 and TRBJ1-1; 7 bases align to TRBD1. This CDR3 comprises 15 residues. V trimming: 5 bases; J trimming: 4 bases; junction bases outside the gene matches: 10. Per the germline V gene, CDR1 is LNHDA and CDR2 is SQIVND (reference sequence). CDR3 DNA sequence: TGTGCCAGTAGTCCTTACCTCGACAGGGTCACTGAAGCTTTCTTT. Amino acid sequence: CASSPYLDRVTEAFF.

The chain joins TRBV10-3 to TRBJ2-1; 9 bases align to TRBD1. Per the germline V gene, CDR1 is ENHRY and CDR2 is SYGVKD. V trimming: 10 bases; J trimming: 3 bases; junction bases outside the gene matches: 16. The CDR3 length is 17 residues. DNA for the CDR3: TGTGCCACCCAAGGTTTCGCCGGGACAGGGTTCTACAATGAGCAGTTCTTC. This codes for CATQGFAGTGFYNEQFF.

The V and J genes are TRBV6-1 and TRBJ2-2; no definite D call. Germline CDR1 MNHNS, CDR2 SASEGT. The CDR3 runs 13 residues. V was clipped by 3 bases and J by 6 bases, with 8 bases between them. CDR3 sequence (DNA): TGTGCCAGCAGTGACACTTGGGCCGGGGAGCTGTTTTTT. This sequence encodes CASSDTWAGELFF.

The V and J genes are TRBV28 and TRBJ2-2; D is uncertain. The length of the CDR3 is 14 residues. V was pared by 3 bases and J by 3 bases, with 8 bases between. The germline gives CDR1 MDHEN, CDR2 SYDVKM. CDR3 region: CASSFQEYTGELFF. The CDR3 region has the DNA TGTGCCAGCAGTTTTCAAGAGTACACCGGGGAGCTGTTTTTT.

V and J are TRBV7-2 and TRBJ1-4; no clear D. The CDR3 covers 12 residues. Trimming took 3 bases from V and 8 from J, leaving 7 bases between them. The germline V gene encodes CDR1 SGHTA and CDR2 FQGNSA. CDR3 bases: TGTGCCAGCAGCTTCGGAGTCGAAAAACTGTTTTTT. Protein sequence: CASSFGVEKLFF.

This chain connects TRBV6-5 to TRBJ1-4; D is ambiguous. The germline CDR1 and CDR2 sequences are MNHEY and SVGAGI. The CDR3 spans 14 residues. V was clipped by 4 bases and J by 5 bases, with 11 bases between them. CDR3 in DNA: TGTGCCAGCAGTTCATTCGGAGGGAATGAAAAACTGTTTTTT. Translated: CASSSFGGNEKLFF.

The CDR3 spells CASSSFSGSSYNEQFF. The DNA for the CDR3 is TGTGCCAGCAGCTCCTTTAGCGGGAGCTCCTACAATGAGCAGTTCTTC. The rearrangement links TRBV5-5 to TRBJ2-1, with TRBD2 identical over 9 bases. The CDR3 has 16 residues. The J segment lost 0 bases and the V segment lost 3 bases, leaving 4 bases of the junction unmatched. In germline, CDR1 is SGHKS, CDR2 YYEKEE (reference sequence).

V and J are TRBV5-1 and TRBJ2-3; 12 bases map to TRBD2. The V segment lost 5 bases and the J segment 6 bases; nucleotides outside the gene matches: 13. The germline V gene encodes CDR1 SGHRS and CDR2 YFSETQ. The CDR3 length is 17 residues. The CDR3 nucleotides read TGCGCCAGCAGAGACCTTATGACTAGCGGGAGTAGGGATACGCAGTATTTT. Amino acid sequence: CASRDLMTSGSRDTQYF.

The CDR3 loop is CASGPNRGFNYGYTF. CDR3 in DNA: TGTGCCAGTGGTCCCAACAGGGGTTTTAACTATGGCTACACCTTC. The chain is built from TRBV19 and TRBJ1-2; 7 bases fit TRBD1. The CDR3 has 15 residues. J gave up 1 base and V 8 bases, and 10 bases lay outside the gene matches. The V gene's germline CDR1 is LNHDA and CDR2 SQIVND (reference sequence).

J is TRBJ2-7 and V is TRBV18, with 7 bases aligning to TRBD1. CDR1 is KGHSH and CDR2 is LQKENI in the germline V gene. The V gene end was trimmed by 3 bases and the J gene end by 6 bases; junction bases not matched to a gene: 8. The CDR3 contains 14 residues. The CDR3 spells CASSPSQGLLEQYF. CDR3 nucleotide sequence: TGTGCCAGCTCACCCTCACAGGGGCTCCTCGAGCAGTACTTC.

Only one count was recorded for this clone. The genes are TRBV4-3 and TRBJ1-1; D gene ambiguous. V was shortened by 0 bases and J by 7 bases, with 21 bases between the two germline ends. The CDR3 extends over 17 amino acids. The germline V gene encodes CDR1 LGHNA and CDR2 YSLEER. CDR3 sequence (DNA): TGCGCCAGCAGCCAAGATCCCCGAGGCACGGTCGGACTTGAAGCTTTCTTT. Translating gives CASSQDPRGTVGLEAFF.

The chain links TRBV15 to TRBJ1-3; no clear D gene. This CDR3 has 16 amino acids. Trimming left V 0 bases short and J 3 bases short, with 12 bases between. CDR1 is LNHNV, CDR2 YYDKDF, per germline (reference sequence). The CDR3 sequence is CATSRDFKSVGNTIYF. DNA for the CDR3: TGTGCCACCAGCAGAGATTTCAAGTCGGTTGGAAACACCATATATTTT.

CDR3 DNA sequence: TGTGCCTGCGGGGACAGGACGTCTGGAAACACCATATATTTT. Its protein is CACGDRTSGNTIYF. This chain links TRBV30 with TRBJ1-3; TRBD1 aligns across 8 bases. Looked up from germline, CDR1 is GTSNPN and CDR2 is SVGIG (reference sequence). CDR3 size: 14 residues. Germline trimming cut 6 bases from V and 1 base from J; bases unmatched to any gene: 5.

This chain joins TRBV19 and TRBJ1-1; D uncertain. CDR3 length: 13 residues. V was clipped by 8 bases and J by 1 base, with 11 bases between them. CDR1 and CDR2 (germline): LNHDA, SQIVND (reference sequence). The DNA of the CDR3 is TGTGCCAGTGGGCAACAGAGGAACACTGAAGCTTTCTTT. Its protein is CASGQQRNTEAFF.